A selection of T cell receptor beta chains follows, all from one sample in a study of T-cell reconstitution after alpha-beta-depleted transplantation in children. From the PCR reads, TCRdb called clonotypes with MiXCR, one entry per CDR3 protein. The sample consists of about 490,000 distinct CDR3 sequences, roughly 10% of them appearing once. Sequences were derived from PBMCs, sampled before TCRalphabeta/CD19-depleted stem cell transplant. These receptors came from a child under 10 years old with inherited bone marrow failure, due to receive a stem cell transplant. Both conserved end residues are part of each CDR3. Size is stated for part of the rows, as once, few or many counts, or as a class when the clone is expanded.

clone_size v_call cdr3_aa
few TRBV18 CASSPGSVTPFYNEQFF
NA TRBV4-1 CASRPLLAPSYEQYF
many TRBV6-2/TRBV6-3 CASARGGSTDTQYF
few TRBV5-1 CASSYLAGADTQYF
few TRBV6-1 CASSQAGFSYEQYF
many TRBV5-1 CASSKDEGDPAYEQYF
many TRBV29-1 CSAASRGF
many TRBV4-3 CASSQTGKTGELFF
NA TRBV21-1 CASSNFRDSYNEQFF
many TRBV20-1 CSARIGLAITDTQYF
many TRBV5-1 CASSLAANTGELFF
few TRBV28 CASSLGTANTEAFF
many TRBV15 CATSRDPGLTQYF
many TRBV9 CASSEILAGGGADTQYF
many TRBV5-1 CASSLNTEAFF
many TRBV20-1 CSARERGTMGETQYF
many TRBV4-2 CASRAGTASSYSSYNEQFF
many TRBV20-1 CSAPSGYAYEQYF
many TRBV4-2 CASSQDTGEAYGYTF
many TRBV7-2 CASSLARPSTDTQYF
NA TRBV20-1 CSVTGGPQAYNEQFF
many TRBV7-2 CASSSKDRAGANVLTF
NA TRBV29-1 CSVEGPTAGTQGFEQYF
many TRBV20-1 CSARDMGSASYEQYF